One sample yielded the 14 T cell receptor beta chains listed below, sequenced in a study of vaccination and CD4 T cells after COVID-19. TCRdb redid the calling of the PCR reads with MiXCR, one entry per CDR3 protein. Among roughly 25,000 distinct CDR3 sequences listed, around 49% were seen once. This specimen was CD4+ T cells from blood, taken before SARS-CoV-2 vaccination. The receptors come from a human donor who had recovered from COVID-19.

This clonotype was recorded a few times. DNA of the CDR3: TGCAGTGCTCACCGACAGGGACGGTCCTACGAGCAGTACTTC. The encoded protein is CSAHRQGRSYEQYF. This chain links TRBV20-1 with TRBJ2-7; 7 bases are a match to TRBD1. Germline V gene lookup returns CDR1 DFQATT and CDR2 SNEGSKA (reference sequence). V gave up 5 bases and J gave up 1 base; unmatched junction bases: 8. The CDR3 contains 14 residues.

The chain carries TRBV18 and TRBJ2-2, with a tentative D call TRBD1 (5 bases). The CDR3 is made up of 15 amino acids. Germline CDR1 is KGHSH and CDR2 is LQKENI. Trimming removed 3 bases from V and 4 bases from J, with 12 bases in between. CDR3 sequence reads: CASSPSQGTTGELFF. The DNA for the CDR3 is TGTGCCAGCTCACCGAGCCAGGGAACCACCGGGGAGCTGTTTTTT.

This chain connects TRBV7-9 to TRBJ2-2; 7 positions match TRBD2. The CDR3 is made up of 15 amino acids. Germline V gene lookup returns CDR1 SEHNR and CDR2 FQNEAQ (reference sequence). The junction had 8 bases not matched to a gene; V was cut back by 5 bases and J by 5 bases. The CDR3 loop is CASSKLAPGTGELFF. The CDR3 DNA reads TGTGCCAGCAGCAAACTAGCGCCGGGGACCGGGGAGCTGTTTTTT.

The CDR3 DNA follows: TGCAGTGCTAGAGATCAGCTTTGGGGGAATACAGGGTCCTACGAGCAGTACTTC. Residues: CSARDQLWGNTGSYEQYF. V is TRBV20-1 and J is TRBJ2-7; tentative D call: TRBD1 (6 bases). The CDR3 totals 18 residues. Germline CDR1 DFQATT, CDR2 SNEGSKA (reference sequence). V lost 0 bases to trimming and J lost 1 base, with 22 bases between them.

This sequence joins TRBV12-3 or TRBV12-4 and TRBJ2-7; tentatively, D is TRBD1 (5 bases). This CDR3 contains 14 residues. The ends were cut back, 3 bases at V and 0 bases at J, with 9 bases in the middle. CDR3 sequence reads: CASSFQGRSYEQYF. In DNA form, the CDR3 reads TGTGCCAGCAGTTTTCAGGGTCGCTCCTACGAGCAGTACTTC.

Only a few counts were recorded for this clonotype. V gene TRBV24-1 combines with J gene TRBJ1-5; D is unresolved. Germline CDR1 and CDR2: KGHDR and SFDVKD. V was trimmed by 6 bases and J by 0 bases, leaving 11 bases between them. The CDR3 totals 15 residues. CDR3 protein: CATSPTANSNQPQHF. CDR3 bases: TGTGCCACCAGTCCCACAGCAAATAGCAATCAGCCCCAGCATTTT.

The chain carries TRBV20-1 and TRBJ2-1, with 9 bases that match TRBD2. Germline CDR1 DFQATT, CDR2 SNEGSKA (reference sequence). V was pared by 0 bases and J by 5 bases, with 8 bases of the junction left unmatched. The CDR3 sequence is 16 residues long. The CDR3 DNA reads as TGCAGTGCTAGAGATCTCAGCGGGAGGTCTCACAATGAGCAGTTCTTC. Amino acid sequence: CSARDLSGRSHNEQFF.

The rearrangement links TRBV7-9 to TRBJ2-1; 12 bases agree with TRBD2. The germline V gene encodes CDR1 SEHNR and CDR2 FQNEAQ (reference sequence). V lost 2 bases, J lost 6 bases, and 5 bases stayed unmatched. The CDR3 covers 16 residues. CDR3 loop: CASSLSPSGRANEQFF. Written as DNA, the CDR3 is TGTGCCAGCAGCTTATCCCCTAGCGGGAGGGCCAATGAGCAGTTCTTC. Drawing the rest from reference TRBV7-9 and TRBJ2-1, the complete variable domain is DTGVSQNPRHKITKRGQNVTFRCDPISEHNRLYWYRQTLGQGPEFLTYFQNEAQLEKSRLLSDRFSAERPKGSFSTLEIQRTEQGDSAMYLCASSLSPSGRANEQFFGPGTRLTVL.

The chain joins TRBV27 to TRBJ2-3, with a tentative D call TRBD2 (5 bases). This CDR3 is 18 amino acids long. Trimming removed 3 bases from V and 1 base from J, with 20 bases in between. Germline assignment: CDR1 MNHEY and CDR2 SMNVEV (reference sequence). For the CDR3, the DNA is TGTGCCAGCAGTTTTCGCGCCCCAGCGGCTCCCGGCACAGATACGCAGTATTTT. This gives the protein CASSFRAPAAPGTDTQYF.

This sequence joins TRBV30 and TRBJ1-1; maybe TRBD1 (5 bases). Trimming removed 6 bases at V and 8 bases at J, with 10 bases between. Germline-derived CDR1 and CDR2 are GTSNPN and SVGIG (reference sequence). This CDR3 has 10 amino acids. CDR3 nucleotides: TGTGCCTGTCATAACAGGGAAGCTTTCTTT. Translation gives CACHNREAFF.

This chain links TRBV6-5 with TRBJ1-1; TRBD1 might be the D (6 bases). Germline V gene data show CDR1 as MNHEY and CDR2 as SVGAGI. The V and J ends lost 4 bases and 3 bases respectively, with 9 bases between them. The CDR3 is made up of 13 amino acids. The CDR3 reads CASSFPGDTEAFF. CDR3 nucleotides: TGTGCCAGCAGTTTTCCAGGGGACACTGAAGCTTTCTTT.

The rearrangement uses TRBV27 and TRBJ2-3, with TRBD1 matching over 8 bases. Looked up from germline, CDR1 is MNHEY and CDR2 is SMNVEV (reference sequence). The CDR3 totals 16 residues. J lost 2 bases, V lost 2 bases, and 6 bases had no gene match. The CDR3 here is CASSLQGAVDTDTQYF. The CDR3 nucleotides are TGTGCCAGCAGTTTACAGGGGGCAGTGGACACAGATACGCAGTATTTT.

The table lists this clonotype with a few counts. The DNA for the CDR3 is TGCAGTGCAACGGCGGGGAATACGCAGTATTTT. It yields the protein CSATAGNTQYF. V usage is TRBV20-1 and J usage is TRBJ2-3, with D perhaps matching TRBD2 (6 bases). V lost 6 bases and J lost 7, with 11 bases in between. In germline, CDR1 is DFQATT, CDR2 SNEGSKA (reference sequence). CDR3 size: 11 residues.

In DNA form, the CDR3 reads TGTGCCAGCACCTTGGGAGCAGGAGCCTACAATGAGCAGTTCTTC. Its translation is CASTLGAGAYNEQFF. V and J are TRBV6-1 and TRBJ2-1, with D possibly TRBD2 on 5 matching bases. Trimming removed 7 bases at V and 2 bases at J, with 15 bases between. The CDR3 runs to 15 residues. Germline-derived CDR1 and CDR2 are MNHNS and SASEGT.